This paragraph covers one T cell receptor beta chain sequence. V lost 4 bases to trimming and J lost 2 bases, with 10 bases between them. Germline V lookup: CDR1 SGHRS, CDR2 YFSETQ. This CDR3 contains 13 residues. TCRdb independently ran MiXCR on the 5' RACE reads; one entry per CDR3 protein. The top ten clones hold under 50% of a sample with some 97,000 distinct CDR3 sequences, approximately 5.5% of them seen once. The data stem from a study of T cells after yellow fever vaccination. The rearrangement joins TRBV5-1 to TRBJ2-7; possible D gene TRBD1, 6 bases. Sequenced here: CD8+ T cells sorted from PBMCs, sampled 10 days after the yellow fever booster vaccination. This clonotype was sampled from a man between 18 and 35 years old who received the YFV17D yellow fever vaccine. For the CDR3, the DNA is TGCGCCAGCAGCATAACAGGGCCCTACGAGCAGTACTTC. This sequence encodes CASSITGPYEQYF.